This entry concerns a single T cell receptor (beta chain). As yet, its antigen is unknown. With a J-beta primer mix and a sample-barcoded 5' primer, a second PCR ran about 7 to 11 cycles. One entry per CDR3 protein results from TCRdb running MiXCR on the 5' RACE reads. This table holds some 1.6 million distinct CDR3 sequences, 30% to 40% found once. PBMCs were isolated at a quantity of at least 6.5 million per sample. These data are taken from a study of blood T cells in healthy people across ages. V was shortened by 8 bases and J by 0 bases, with 13 bases between the two germline ends. This CDR3 has 14 amino acids. Germline V CDR1 and CDR2: SGHRS, YFSETQ. Study-wide findings and caveats: While age rose, TCR beta diversity per million T cells dropped in a roughly linear way. Among long-lived donors, naive CD4+ cells were more numerous and diversity higher than in aged donors.

The chain uses TRBV5-1 and TRBJ2-3; TRBD1 might be the D (6 bases). The receptor was derived from a woman aged 25-40 years in good health. Source material: blood. The CDR3 protein is CASRVQGSTDTQYF. CDR3 coding DNA: TGCGCCAGTAGAGTACAGGGTAGCACAGATACGCAGTATTTT.